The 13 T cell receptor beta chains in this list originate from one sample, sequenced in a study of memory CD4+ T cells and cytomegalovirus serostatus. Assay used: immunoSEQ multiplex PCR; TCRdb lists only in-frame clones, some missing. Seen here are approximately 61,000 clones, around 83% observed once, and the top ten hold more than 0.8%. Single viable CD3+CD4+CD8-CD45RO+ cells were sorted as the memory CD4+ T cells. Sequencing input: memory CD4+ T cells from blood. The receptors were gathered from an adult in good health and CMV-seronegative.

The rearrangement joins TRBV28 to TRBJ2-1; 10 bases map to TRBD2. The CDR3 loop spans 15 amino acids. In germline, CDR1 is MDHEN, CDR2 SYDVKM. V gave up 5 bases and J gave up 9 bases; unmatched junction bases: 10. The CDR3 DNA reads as TGTGCCAGCAGTCTGTACACGAGCGGGAGGGGTGAGCAGTTCTTC. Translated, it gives CASSLYTSGRGEQFF.

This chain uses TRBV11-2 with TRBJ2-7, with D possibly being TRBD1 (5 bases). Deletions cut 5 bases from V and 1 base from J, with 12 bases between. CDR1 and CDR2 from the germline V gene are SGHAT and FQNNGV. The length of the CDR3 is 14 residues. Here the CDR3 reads CASSIGVGSYEQYF. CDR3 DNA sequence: TGTGCCAGCAGCATAGGGGTCGGTTCCTACGAGCAGTACTTC.

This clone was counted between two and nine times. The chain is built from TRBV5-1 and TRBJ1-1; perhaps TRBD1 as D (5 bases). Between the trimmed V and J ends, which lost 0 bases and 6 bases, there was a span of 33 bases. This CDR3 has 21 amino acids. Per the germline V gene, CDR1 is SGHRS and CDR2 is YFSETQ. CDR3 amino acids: CASSLAQGAGTSATGGAEAFF. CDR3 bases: TGCGCCAGCAGCTTGGCCCAAGGCGCCGGGACTAGCGCGACCGGAGGGGCTGAAGCTTTCTTT.

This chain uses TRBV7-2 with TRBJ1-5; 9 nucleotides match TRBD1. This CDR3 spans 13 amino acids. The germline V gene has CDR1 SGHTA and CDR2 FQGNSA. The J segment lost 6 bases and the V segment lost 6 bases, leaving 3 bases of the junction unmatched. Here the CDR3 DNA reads TGTGCCAGCAGTTGGGACAGGGCTCAGCCCCAGCATTTT. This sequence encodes CASSWDRAQPQHF. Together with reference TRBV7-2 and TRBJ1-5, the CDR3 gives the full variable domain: GAGVSQSPSNKVTEKGKDVELRCDPISGHTALYWYRQSLGQGLEFLIYFQGNSAPDKSGLPSDRFSAERTGGSVSTLTIQRTQQEDSAVYLCASSWDRAQPQHFGDGTRLSIL.

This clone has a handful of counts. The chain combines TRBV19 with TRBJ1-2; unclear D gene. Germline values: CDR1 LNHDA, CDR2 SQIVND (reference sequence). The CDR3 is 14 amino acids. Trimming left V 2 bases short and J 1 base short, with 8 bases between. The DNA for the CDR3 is TGTGCCAGTAGTATATCGGCAAGTAACTATGGCTACACCTTC. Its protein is CASSISASNYGYTF.

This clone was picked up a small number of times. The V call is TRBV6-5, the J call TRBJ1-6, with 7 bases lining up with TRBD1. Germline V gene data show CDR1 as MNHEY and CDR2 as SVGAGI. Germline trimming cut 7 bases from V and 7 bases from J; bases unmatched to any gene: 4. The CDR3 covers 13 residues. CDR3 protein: CASNRGRNSPLHF. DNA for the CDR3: TGTGCCAGCAACAGGGGCAGGAATTCACCCCTCCACTTT.

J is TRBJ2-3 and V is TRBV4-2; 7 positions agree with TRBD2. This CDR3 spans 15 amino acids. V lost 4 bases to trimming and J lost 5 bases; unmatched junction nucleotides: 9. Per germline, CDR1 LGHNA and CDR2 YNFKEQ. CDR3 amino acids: CASSRGGEPGDTQYF. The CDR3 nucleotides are TGTGCCAGCAGCCGGGGGGGGGAGCCAGGAGATACGCAGTATTTT.

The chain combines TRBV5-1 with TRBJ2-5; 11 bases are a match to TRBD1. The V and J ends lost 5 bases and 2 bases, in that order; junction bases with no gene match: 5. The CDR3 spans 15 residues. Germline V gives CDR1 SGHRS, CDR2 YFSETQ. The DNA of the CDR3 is TGCGCCAGCAGGGCCGGGACAGGGGGACAAGAGACCCAGTACTTC. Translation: CASRAGTGGQETQYF.

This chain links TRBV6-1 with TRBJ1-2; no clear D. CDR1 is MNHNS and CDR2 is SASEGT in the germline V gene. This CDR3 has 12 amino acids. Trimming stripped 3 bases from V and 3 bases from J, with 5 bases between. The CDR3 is CASSEVDYGYTF. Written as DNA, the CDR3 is TGTGCCAGCAGTGAGGTGGACTATGGCTACACCTTC.

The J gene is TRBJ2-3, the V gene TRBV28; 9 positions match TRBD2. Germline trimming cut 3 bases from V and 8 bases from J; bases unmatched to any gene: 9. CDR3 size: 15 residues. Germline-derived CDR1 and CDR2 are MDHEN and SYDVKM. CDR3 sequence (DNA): TGTGCCAGCAGTTTCAGGGGTAGCGGGGGTGGTACGCAGTATTTT. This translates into CASSFRGSGGGTQYF.

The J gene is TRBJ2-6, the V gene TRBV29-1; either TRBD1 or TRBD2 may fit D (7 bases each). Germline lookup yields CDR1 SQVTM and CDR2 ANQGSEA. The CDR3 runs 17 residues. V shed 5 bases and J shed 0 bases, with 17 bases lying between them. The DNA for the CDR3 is TGCAGCGTTAGGGAGGGGGCCCCTCGCTCTGGGGCCAACGTCCTGACTTTC. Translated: CSVREGAPRSGANVLTF.

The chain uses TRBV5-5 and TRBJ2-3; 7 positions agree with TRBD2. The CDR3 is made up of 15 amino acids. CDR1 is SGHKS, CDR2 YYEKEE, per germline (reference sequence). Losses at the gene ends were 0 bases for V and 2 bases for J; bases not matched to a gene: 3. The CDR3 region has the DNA TGTGCCAGCAGCTTGGCTGGGAGGGTCACAGATACGCAGTATTTT. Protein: CASSLAGRVTDTQYF.

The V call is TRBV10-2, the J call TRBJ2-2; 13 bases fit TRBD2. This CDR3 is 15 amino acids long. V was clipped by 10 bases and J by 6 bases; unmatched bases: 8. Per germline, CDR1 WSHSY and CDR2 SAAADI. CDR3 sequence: CATNRLAGGAGELFF. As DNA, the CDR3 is TGCGCCACCAATCGACTAGCGGGGGGAGCCGGGGAGCTGTTTTTT.